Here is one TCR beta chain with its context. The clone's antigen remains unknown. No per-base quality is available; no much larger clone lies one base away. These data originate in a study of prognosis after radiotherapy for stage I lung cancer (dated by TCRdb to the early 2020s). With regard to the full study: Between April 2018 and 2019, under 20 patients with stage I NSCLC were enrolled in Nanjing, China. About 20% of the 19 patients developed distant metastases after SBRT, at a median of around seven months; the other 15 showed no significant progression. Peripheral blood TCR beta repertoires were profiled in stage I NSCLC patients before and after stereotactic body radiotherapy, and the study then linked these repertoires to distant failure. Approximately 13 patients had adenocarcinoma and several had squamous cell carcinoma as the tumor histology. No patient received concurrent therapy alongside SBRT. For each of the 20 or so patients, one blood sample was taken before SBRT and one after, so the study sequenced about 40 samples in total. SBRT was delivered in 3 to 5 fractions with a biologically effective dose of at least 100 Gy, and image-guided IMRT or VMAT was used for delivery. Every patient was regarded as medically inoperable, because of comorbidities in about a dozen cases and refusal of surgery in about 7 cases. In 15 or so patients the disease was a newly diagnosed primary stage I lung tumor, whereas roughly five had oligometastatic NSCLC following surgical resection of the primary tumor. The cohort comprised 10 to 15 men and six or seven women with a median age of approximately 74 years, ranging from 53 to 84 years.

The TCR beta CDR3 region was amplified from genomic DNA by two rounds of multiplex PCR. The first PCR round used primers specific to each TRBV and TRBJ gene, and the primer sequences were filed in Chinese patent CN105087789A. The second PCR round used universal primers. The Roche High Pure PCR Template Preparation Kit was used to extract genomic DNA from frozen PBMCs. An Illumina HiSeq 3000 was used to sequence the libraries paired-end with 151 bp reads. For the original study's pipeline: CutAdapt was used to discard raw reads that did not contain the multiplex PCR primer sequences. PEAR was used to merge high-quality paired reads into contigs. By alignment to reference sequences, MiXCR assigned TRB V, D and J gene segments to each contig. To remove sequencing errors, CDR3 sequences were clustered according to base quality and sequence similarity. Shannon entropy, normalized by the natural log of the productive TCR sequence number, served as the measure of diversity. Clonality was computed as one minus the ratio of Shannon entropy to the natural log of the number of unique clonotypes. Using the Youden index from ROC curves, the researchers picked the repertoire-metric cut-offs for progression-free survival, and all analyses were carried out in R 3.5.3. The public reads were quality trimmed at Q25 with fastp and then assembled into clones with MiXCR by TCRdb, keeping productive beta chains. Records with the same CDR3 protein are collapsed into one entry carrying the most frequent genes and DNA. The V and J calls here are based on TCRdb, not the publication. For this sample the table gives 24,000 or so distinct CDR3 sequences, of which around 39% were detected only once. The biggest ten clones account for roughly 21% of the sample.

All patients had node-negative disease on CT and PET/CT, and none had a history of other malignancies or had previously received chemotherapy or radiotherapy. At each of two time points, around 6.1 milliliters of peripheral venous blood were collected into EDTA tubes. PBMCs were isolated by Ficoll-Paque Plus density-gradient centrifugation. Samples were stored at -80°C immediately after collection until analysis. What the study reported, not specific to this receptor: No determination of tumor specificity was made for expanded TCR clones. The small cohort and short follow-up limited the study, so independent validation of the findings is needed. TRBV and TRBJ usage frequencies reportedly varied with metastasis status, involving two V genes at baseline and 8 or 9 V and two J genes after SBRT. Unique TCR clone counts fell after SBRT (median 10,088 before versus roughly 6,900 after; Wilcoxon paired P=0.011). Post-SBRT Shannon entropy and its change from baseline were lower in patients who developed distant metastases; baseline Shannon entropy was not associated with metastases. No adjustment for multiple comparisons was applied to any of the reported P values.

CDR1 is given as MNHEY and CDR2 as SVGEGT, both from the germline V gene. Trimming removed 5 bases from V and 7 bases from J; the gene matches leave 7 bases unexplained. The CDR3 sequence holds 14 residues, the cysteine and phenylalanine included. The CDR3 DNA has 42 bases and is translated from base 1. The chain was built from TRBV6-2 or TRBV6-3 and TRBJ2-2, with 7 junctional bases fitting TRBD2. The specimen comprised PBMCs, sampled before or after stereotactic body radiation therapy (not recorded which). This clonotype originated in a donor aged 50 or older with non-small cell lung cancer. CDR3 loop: CASSEGLDNGELFF. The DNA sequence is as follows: TGTGCCAGCAGTGAAGGACTAGATAACGGGGAGCTGTTTTTT.